This TCR beta chain was retrieved from a study of a mutant IDH1 vaccine in newly diagnosed glioma. The wider study: Treated individuals were around 60% male and around 38% female, averaging about 42 years of age.

Comment on this clone: What it recognizes is unknown.

Described time point: week 23, last vaccination. In the vaccine, a single dose held 300 ug of the mutant IDH1 20-mer peptide, along with topical imiquimod. Only in-frame clones appear in the TCRdb table, and some are missing; sequencing was by immunoSEQ multiplex PCR. The sample has approximately 50,000 clones, more than 75% seen once; the top ten hold approximately 1.4%. The CDR3 length is 15 residues. V lost 7 bases and J lost 6, with 21 bases in between. Germline loops: CDR1 SNHLY, CDR2 FYNNEI. This TCR was recovered from a man aged 40-49 years with glioma. The sample here was PBMCs, taken from a glioma patient whose treatment included an IDH1 peptide vaccine. The V call is TRBV2, the J call TRBJ1-1; D may be TRBD1 (6 bases). The CDR3 nucleotides read TGTGCCAGCACCATCCAGGGGATGGGACTCTCTGAAGCTTTCTTT. This gives the protein CASTIQGMGLSEAFF.